The 22 T cell receptor beta chains below come from one sample, sequenced in a study of shared clonotypes between healthy human individuals. TCRdb keeps only in-frame clones here, not all; method: immunoSEQ multiplex PCR. The table lists around 1.9 million clones, about 93% of them singletons. Positive CCR7 selection of CD45RO-negative cells yielded the naive CD8 cells, and terminally differentiated effector memory CD45RA+ cells were excluded. Sequencing was carried out using naive CD8+ T cells from PBMCs. The receptors originated from a man between 18 and 35 years old in good health. Some clones in this sample may be carry-over from other donors' samples.

CDR3 loop: CASGDRLTYEQYF. CDR3 DNA: TGTGCCAGCGGGGACAGGCTAACCTACGAGCAGTACTTC. The chain recombines TRBV7-9 with TRBJ2-7; TRBD1 aligns across 8 bases. CDR3 length: 13 amino acids. The germline gives CDR1 SEHNR, CDR2 FQNEAQ (reference sequence). V dropped 8 bases and J dropped 2; count of bases not matched to a gene: 5.

The CDR3: CASNPSGSRTDTQYF. CDR3 bases: TGCGCCAGCAACCCCAGCGGGAGTCGAACAGATACGCAGTATTTT. The chain combines TRBV10-2 with TRBJ2-3; 8 positions agree with TRBD2. The CDR3 is made up of 15 amino acids. Germline V gives CDR1 WSHSY, CDR2 SAAADI. The J segment lost 3 bases and the V segment lost 7 bases, leaving 9 bases of the junction unmatched.

This clone was picked up a small number of times. The sample has other DNA sequences that encode this CDR3 too. V usage is TRBV7-9 and J usage is TRBJ2-7, with 15 bases lining up with TRBD2. This CDR3 region has 15 residues. The ends lost 5 bases at V and 4 bases at J; junction bases unmatched: 3. CDR1 is SEHNR, CDR2 FQNEAQ, per germline (reference sequence). The CDR3 reads CASSPGLAGGYEQYF. The CDR3 DNA reads as TGTGCCAGCAGCCCTGGACTAGCGGGAGGGTACGAGCAGTACTTC.

The gene calls are TRBV11-2 and TRBJ2-1; 12 bases fit TRBD1. Germline CDR1 SGHAT, CDR2 FQNNGV. J was trimmed by 7 bases and V by 5 bases; bases with no gene match: 6. This CDR3 is built from 15 residues. CDR3 amino acids: CASSTRDRGQNEQFF. CDR3 sequence (DNA): TGTGCCAGCAGCACCCGGGACAGGGGGCAGAATGAGCAGTTCTTC.

The chain employs TRBV19 and TRBJ1-1; D is unresolved. Germline V gene sequence: CDR1 LNHDA, CDR2 SQIVND (reference sequence). The CDR3 covers 15 residues. Trimming took off 3 bases at V and 1 base at J, with 12 bases between the two ends. CDR3 residues: CASSIDGGRNTEAFF. In nucleotides, the CDR3 is TGTGCCAGTAGTATCGATGGAGGGAGGAACACTGAAGCTTTCTTT.

CDR3 bases: TGCGCCAGCAGCCAATCGCTTTCCGGGCGTAATCAGCCCCAGCATTTT. Translating gives CASSQSLSGRNQPQHF. V and J are TRBV4-3 and TRBJ1-5; D not resolved. Germline-derived CDR1 and CDR2 are LGHNA and YSLEER. Trimming cost V 2 bases and J 4 bases, with 15 bases left between them. The CDR3 totals 16 residues.

The chain uses TRBV6-5 and TRBJ2-7; D remains ambiguous. Deletions cut 5 bases from V and 2 bases from J, with 13 bases between. The CDR3 length is 14 residues. Germline V gene data show CDR1 as MNHEY and CDR2 as SVGAGI. CDR3 sequence reads: CASSIGNGPYEQYF. CDR3 sequence (DNA): TGTGCCAGCAGTATAGGGAACGGCCCCTACGAGCAGTACTTC.

The chain couples TRBV10-3 to TRBJ2-7; TRBD1 matches 8 bases. The CDR3 consists of 15 residues. V dropped 3 bases and J dropped 0; count of bases not matched to a gene: 4. In germline, CDR1 is ENHRY, CDR2 SYGVKD. CDR3 nucleotide sequence: TGTGCCATCAGTGACGCAGGGGGCTACTCCTACGAGCAGTACTTC. It codes for CAISDAGGYSYEQYF.

The rearrangement links TRBV14 to TRBJ1-2; tentatively, D is TRBD1 (6 bases). The CDR3 spans 16 residues. Germline CDR1 is SGHDN and CDR2 is FVKESK. The V and J ends lost 1 base and 6 bases respectively, with 18 bases between them. In nucleotides, the CDR3 is TGTGCCAGCAGCCAAGGGTCCTGGGGGCGTTGGAATGGCTACACCTTC. It encodes CASSQGSWGRWNGYTF.

This chain connects TRBV7-8 to TRBJ2-7; no clear D gene. This CDR3 spans 12 amino acids. The V gene's germline CDR1 is SGHVS and CDR2 FQNEAQ. Trimming left V 1 base short and J 9 bases short, with 10 bases between. The CDR3 sequence is CASSLGLVGQYF. The CDR3 DNA is TGTGCCAGCAGCTTAGGGTTGGTGGGGCAGTACTTC.

This chain uses TRBV5-1 with TRBJ1-2; 7 positions match TRBD1. CDR1 is SGHRS, CDR2 YFSETQ, per germline. V dropped 4 bases and J dropped 0; count of bases not matched to a gene: 9. This CDR3 comprises 16 residues. The CDR3 protein is CASSRLTGTANYGYTF. The CDR3 DNA reads TGCGCCAGCAGCAGACTGACAGGGACGGCTAACTATGGCTACACCTTC.

The rearrangement links TRBV19 to TRBJ1-5; tentatively, D is TRBD1 (5 bases). In germline, CDR1 is LNHDA, CDR2 SQIVND (reference sequence). The V end was cut by 0 bases, the J end by 7 bases, with 10 bases between. The CDR3 loop spans 14 amino acids. The CDR3 DNA reads TGTGCCAGTAGTATAGACAGGGAGGCCCAGCCCCAGCATTTT. Its translation: CASSIDREAQPQHF.

The chain links TRBV6-4 to TRBJ2-5; 11 bases line up with TRBD1. Germline V gene data show CDR1 as MRHNA and CDR2 as SNTAGT. Trimming removed 6 bases from V and 4 bases from J; junction bases left unmatched: 7. This CDR3 is built from 15 residues. The CDR3 loop is CASSHRDRGIETQYF. The CDR3 coding sequence is TGTGCCAGCAGCCACCGGGACAGGGGGATAGAGACCCAGTACTTC.

In its sample, this clone was seen once. The V gene is TRBV28, the J gene TRBJ1-2, with D unresolved. Trimming stripped 2 bases from V and 4 bases from J, with 8 bases between. The germline V gene has CDR1 MDHEN and CDR2 SYDVKM. This CDR3 comprises 13 residues. The chain's CDR3 is CASSLMRFYGYTF. The CDR3 DNA sequence: TGTGCCAGCAGTTTAATGCGATTCTATGGCTACACCTTC.

The rearrangement uses TRBV9 and TRBJ1-1; D gene uncertain. V lost 0 bases and J 4 bases, leaving 10 bases between the germline ends. The CDR3 has 14 amino acids. CDR1 SGDLS and CDR2 YYNGEE come from the germline V gene. The CDR3 DNA reads as TGTGCCAGCAGCGTAGCGTCCGACACCACTGAAGCTTTCTTT. Its translation: CASSVASDTTEAFF.

Of note for this clone: A junction end diverges from the germline sequence, so it may reflect a read error. The rearrangement links TRBV5-1 to TRBJ1-4; D unclear. CDR1 and CDR2 from the germline V gene are SGHRS and YFSETQ. The length of the CDR3 is 14 residues. Here the CDR3 reads CASSLADGSYYQRF. The CDR3 nucleotides read TGCGCCAGCAGCTTGGCGGACGGGTCGTATTACCAACGATTT.

The chain uses TRBV4-2 and TRBJ1-5; D is perhaps TRBD1 (5 bases). This CDR3 has 14 amino acids. Germline loops: CDR1 LGHNA, CDR2 YNFKEQ. Trimming left V 4 bases short and J 7 bases short, with 14 bases between. The CDR3 here is CASSPIGGQQPQHF. The CDR3 DNA follows: TGTGCCAGCAGCCCAATTGGGGGTCAGCAGCCCCAGCATTTT.

The CDR3 coding sequence is TGTGCCAGCAGTTTTGTCTATCGGGGAGGGAAAAACTATGGCTACACCTTC. Its translation is CASSFVYRGGKNYGYTF. This chain joins TRBV28 and TRBJ1-2; D unclear. CDR3 size: 17 residues. Trimming shortened V by 3 bases and J by 2 bases, and 19 bases separated the two germline ends. Germline-derived CDR1 and CDR2 are MDHEN and SYDVKM.

The J gene is TRBJ2-7, the V gene TRBV7-2; 8 bases align to TRBD1. The CDR3 has 15 amino acids. The junction had 8 bases not matched to a gene; V was cut back by 4 bases and J by 3 bases. Per the germline V gene, CDR1 is SGHTA and CDR2 is FQGNSA. CDR3 coding DNA: TGTGCCAGCAGCTACCTGGACAGGGTGGGCTACGAGCAGTACTTC. It yields the protein CASSYLDRVGYEQYF.

The chain is built from TRBV4-1 and TRBJ1-1, with 7 bases aligning to TRBD1. With 4 bases clipped from V and 11 bases from J, the junction kept 10 bases outside the gene matches. The CDR3 consists of 13 residues. From germline, CDR1 is MGHRA and CDR2 YSYEKL. Here the CDR3 DNA reads TGCGCCAGCAGCCCCCCGGGACAGCCTGGCGCTTTCTTT. Amino acid sequence: CASSPPGQPGAFF.

This clone has a single count. The gene calls are TRBV23-1 and TRBJ2-2; D is unclear. TRBV23-1 is assigned to the ORF class and has an uncertain function. Trimming pared 8 bases from V and 10 bases from J, leaving 11 bases between. The CDR3 sequence is 11 residues long. The CDR3 loop reads CASPLPAELFF. CDR3 nucleotide sequence: TGCGCCAGCCCGTTACCCGCGGAGCTGTTTTTT.

V usage is TRBV27 and J usage is TRBJ2-1, with D perhaps TRBD1 (6 bases). CDR3 length: 17 residues. CDR1 and CDR2 from the germline V gene are MNHEY and SMNVEV (reference sequence). The V gene lost 4 bases and the J gene lost 8 bases, with 24 bases spanning the gap. CDR3 sequence reads: CASSWLKGVGATDEQFF. In nucleotides, the CDR3 is TGTGCCAGCAGTTGGCTAAAGGGGGTGGGGGCCACGGATGAGCAGTTCTTC.